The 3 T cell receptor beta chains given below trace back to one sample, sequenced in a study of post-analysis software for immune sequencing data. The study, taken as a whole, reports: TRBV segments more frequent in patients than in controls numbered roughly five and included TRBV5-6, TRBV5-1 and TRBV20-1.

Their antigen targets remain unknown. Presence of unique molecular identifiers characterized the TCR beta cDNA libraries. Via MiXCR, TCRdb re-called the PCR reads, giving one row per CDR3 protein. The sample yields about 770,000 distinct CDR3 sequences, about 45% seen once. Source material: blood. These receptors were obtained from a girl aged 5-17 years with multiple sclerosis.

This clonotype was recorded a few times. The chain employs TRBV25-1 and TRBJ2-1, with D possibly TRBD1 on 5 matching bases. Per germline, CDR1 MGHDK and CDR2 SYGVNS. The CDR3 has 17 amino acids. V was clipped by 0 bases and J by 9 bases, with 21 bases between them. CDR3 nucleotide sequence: TGTGCCAGCAGTGAATATATAGTGGCAGGGCCTCAGGTTGAGCAGTTCTTC. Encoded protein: CASSEYIVAGPQVEQFF.

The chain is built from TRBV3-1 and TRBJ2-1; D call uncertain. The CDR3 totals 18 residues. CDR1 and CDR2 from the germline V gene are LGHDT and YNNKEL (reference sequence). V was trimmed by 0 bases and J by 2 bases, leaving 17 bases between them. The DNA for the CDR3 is TGTGCCAGCAGCCAAGAGGCGCGGTTTAGGGCGGCCTACAATGAGCAGTTCTTC. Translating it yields CASSQEARFRAAYNEQFF.

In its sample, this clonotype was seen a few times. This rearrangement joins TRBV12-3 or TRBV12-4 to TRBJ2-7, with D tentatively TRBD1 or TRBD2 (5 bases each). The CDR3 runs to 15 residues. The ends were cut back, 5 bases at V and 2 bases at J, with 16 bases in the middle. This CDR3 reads CASSISHLGAYEQYF. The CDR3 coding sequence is TGTGCCAGCAGTATAAGTCACTTGGGGGCCTACGAGCAGTACTTC.